A selection of T cell receptor beta chains follows, all from one sample in a study of shared clonotypes between healthy human individuals. TCRdb's table, derived via immunoSEQ multiplex PCR, lists solely in-frame clones and lacks some. The sample lists roughly 2.6 million clones, 90% to 95% occurring once. The sequenced sample consisted of naive CD4+ T cells sorted from blood. These receptors came from a man in his late teens or twenties in good health. The CDR3 runs from the conserved cysteine through the conserved F or W. Fields, in order: J gene, D gene, clone size, V gene, CDR3 protein, CDR3 DNA. A D gene is named only where the DNA matches it firmly. Not all rows give a size; the values are once, few, many and, for expanded clones, a class.

J: TRBJ1-1
D: -
size: -
V: TRBV29-1
CDR3: CSAKGGGEAFF
DNA: TGCAGCGCCAAAGGAGGGGGAGAAGCTTTCTTT

J: TRBJ1-1
D: -
size: once
V: TRBV7-2
CDR3: CASSLRGITEAFF
DNA: TGTGCCAGCAGCCTCAGGGGAATCACTGAAGCTTTCTTT

J: TRBJ2-1
D: TRBD2
size: -
V: TRBV10-3
CDR3: CAISALPSGDNEQFF
DNA: TGTGCCATCAGTGCCCTCCCTAGCGGCGACAATGAGCAGTTCTTC

J: TRBJ2-7
D: -
size: -
V: TRBV30
CDR3: CAWTTLYEQYF
DNA: TGTGCCTGGACTACACTCTACGAGCAGTACTTC

J: TRBJ1-1
D: -
size: once
V: TRBV4-1
CDR3: CASSHPAGGTEAFF
DNA: TGCGCCAGCAGCCACCCTGCGGGAGGGACTGAAGCTTTCTTT

J: TRBJ1-4
D: TRBD1
size: -
V: TRBV18
CDR3: CASRQGGEKLFF
DNA: TGTGCCAGTCGACAGGGTGGAGAAAAACTGTTTTTT

J: TRBJ1-1
D: -
size: -
V: TRBV5-4
CDR3: CASSHAGWDTEAFF
DNA: TGTGCCAGCAGCCACGCAGGGTGGGACACTGAAGCTTTCTTT

J: TRBJ2-1
D: TRBD2
size: -
V: TRBV10-3
CDR3: CATVGTSGPSSYNEQFF
DNA: TGTGCCACCGTAGGGACTAGCGGGCCTAGCTCCTACAATGAGCAGTTCTTC

J: TRBJ1-1
D: TRBD1
size: -
V: TRBV5-1
CDR3: CASSRGQGLTEAFF
DNA: TGCGCCAGCAGCCGGGGACAGGGCTTGACTGAAGCTTTCTTT

J: TRBJ2-7
D: -
size: once
V: TRBV4-1
CDR3: CASSQDQGTFYEQYF
DNA: TGCGCCAGCAGCCAAGATCAGGGGACCTTCTACGAGCAGTACTTC

J: TRBJ2-7
D: -
size: -
V: TRBV5-1
CDR3: CASSLTAGERNYEQYF
DNA: TGCGCCAGCAGCTTAACGGCCGGGGAGCGAAACTACGAGCAGTACTTC

J: TRBJ2-3
D: -
size: -
V: TRBV7-9
CDR3: CASSPQGAAALTDTQYF
DNA: TGTGCCAGCAGCCCTCAGGGTGCTGCGGCTCTAACAGATACGCAGTATTTT

J: TRBJ2-1
D: TRBD2
size: -
V: TRBV18
CDR3: CASSPPTGLAGGLNEQFF
DNA: TGTGCCAGCTCACCACCGACGGGACTAGCGGGGGGGCTGAATGAGCAGTTCTTC

J: TRBJ2-6
D: -
size: -
V: TRBV7-9
CDR3: CASSLAGSSGANVLTF
DNA: TGTGCCAGCAGCTTAGCGGGTTCCTCTGGGGCCAACGTCCTGACTTTC

J: TRBJ2-4
D: TRBD2
size: -
V: TRBV5-4
CDR3: CASSFGWLAGGKAKNIQYF
DNA: TGTGCCAGCAGCTTTGGTTGGCTAGCGGGGGGGAAAGCCAAAAACATTCAGTACTTC

J: TRBJ1-5
D: -
size: -
V: TRBV7-2
CDR3: CASSLALGGGQPQHF
DNA: TGTGCCAGCAGCTTAGCGTTGGGGGGCGGTCAGCCCCAGCATTTT

J: TRBJ2-6
D: TRBD1
size: -
V: TRBV12-5
CDR3: CASGPGQGIGANVLTF
DNA: TGTGCTAGTGGTCCGGGACAGGGGATAGGGGCCAACGTCCTGACTTTC

J: TRBJ2-1
D: -
size: -
V: TRBV12-5
CDR3: CASGLGLDEFF
DNA: TGTGCTAGTGGTTTGGGACTAGACGAGTTCTTC

J: TRBJ2-7
D: -
size: -
V: TRBV7-2
CDR3: CASSLFGEPYEQYF
DNA: TGTGCCAGCAGTCTCTTTGGGGAGCCTTACGAGCAGTACTTC

J: TRBJ1-1
D: TRBD1
size: -
V: TRBV5-1
CDR3: CASSGTVMNTEAFF
DNA: TGCGCCAGCAGCGGGACAGTCATGAACACTGAAGCTTTCTTT

J: TRBJ2-7
D: -
size: -
V: TRBV28
CDR3: CASSLSLGEQYF
DNA: TGTGCCAGCAGTTTATCCTTGGGGGAGCAGTACTTC

J: TRBJ1-2
D: -
size: -
V: TRBV28
CDR3: CASSPTGLGYTF
DNA: TGTGCCAGCAGTCCAACAGGGCTTGGCTACACCTTC

J: TRBJ2-3
D: -
size: once
V: TRBV5-1
CDR3: CASSIGGGVISTDTQYF
DNA: TGCGCCAGCAGCATTGGGGGCGGGGTGATCAGCACAGATACGCAGTATTTT

J: TRBJ2-7
D: -
size: -
V: TRBV10-2
CDR3: CASSEPERGPKQYF
DNA: TGCGCCAGCAGTGAGCCGGAAAGAGGCCCCAAGCAGTACTTC

J: TRBJ2-5
D: TRBD1
size: -
V: TRBV10-3
CDR3: CAISRTGKETQYF
DNA: TGTGCCATCAGCCGGACAGGGAAGGAGACCCAGTACTTC

J: TRBJ1-4
D: -
size: -
V: TRBV4-2
CDR3: CASSQDLGAPYEKLFF
DNA: TGTGCCAGCAGCCAAGATTTGGGGGCCCCTTATGAAAAACTGTTTTTT

J: TRBJ2-3
D: TRBD2
size: -
V: TRBV4-1
CDR3: CASSTSGRVADTQYF
DNA: TGCGCCAGCAGTACTAGCGGGAGGGTTGCAGATACGCAGTATTTT

J: TRBJ1-2
D: TRBD1
size: -
V: TRBV2
CDR3: CASRQGLGGYTF
DNA: TGTGCCAGCAGACAGGGGCTTGGGGGCTACACCTTC

J: TRBJ1-5
D: -
size: -
V: TRBV18
CDR3: CASSPGRDHQPQHF
DNA: TGTGCCAGCTCCCCGGGGAGGGACCATCAGCCCCAGCATTTT

J: TRBJ2-6
D: -
size: -
V: TRBV10-2
CDR3: CASRDNNLNGANVLTF
DNA: TGCGCCAGCAGGGATAATAACTTAAATGGGGCCAACGTCCTGACTTTC

J: TRBJ1-1
D: TRBD1
size: -
V: TRBV30
CDR3: CAWWPGQGKAEAFF
DNA: TGTGCCTGGTGGCCCGGACAGGGGAAAGCTGAAGCTTTCTTT

J: TRBJ2-1
D: TRBD1
size: once
V: TRBV7-2
CDR3: CASSLGQGPYNEQFF
DNA: TGTGCCAGCAGCCTTGGACAGGGCCCCTACAATGAGCAGTTCTTC

J: TRBJ2-5
D: TRBD1
size: -
V: TRBV6-6
CDR3: CASSYTGQGTDETQYF
DNA: TGTGCCAGCAGTTACACGGGACAGGGGACCGACGAGACCCAGTACTTC

J: TRBJ2-1
D: TRBD1
size: -
V: TRBV5-4
CDR3: CASSLDRGAHNEQFF
DNA: TGTGCCAGCAGCTTGGACAGGGGGGCACACAATGAGCAGTTCTTC

J: TRBJ1-1
D: -
size: once
V: TRBV7-2
CDR3: CASSLVGGVEAFF
DNA: TGTGCCAGCAGCTTAGTGGGCGGGGTTGAAGCTTTCTTT

J: TRBJ2-7
D: -
size: few
V: TRBV5-1
CDR3: CASRPDLWGPYEQYF
DNA: TGCGCCAGCAGGCCCGACTTGTGGGGTCCCTACGAGCAGTACTTC

J: TRBJ2-7
D: TRBD1
size: -
V: TRBV2
CDR3: CASIPGTGGEYEQYF
DNA: TGTGCCAGCATCCCCGGGACAGGGGGCGAATACGAGCAGTACTTC

J: TRBJ2-5
D: -
size: -
V: TRBV6-1
CDR3: CASSHTEETQYF
DNA: TGTGCCAGCAGCCACACAGAAGAGACCCAGTACTTC

J: TRBJ1-5
D: -
size: -
V: TRBV19
CDR3: CASSIVGYTYGLVRNQPQHF
DNA: TGTGCCAGTAGTATAGTCGGGTACACCTACGGATTGGTCAGGAATCAGCCCCAGCATTTT

J: TRBJ2-7
D: -
size: -
V: TRBV5-1
CDR3: CASSLDIYEQYF
DNA: TGCGCCAGCAGCTTGGATATATACGAGCAGTACTTC

J: TRBJ2-5
D: TRBD1
size: -
V: TRBV11-1
CDR3: CASSLGTGQETQYF
DNA: TGTGCCAGCAGTCTTGGGACAGGGCAAGAGACCCAGTACTTC

J: TRBJ2-7
D: -
size: once
V: TRBV10-3
CDR3: CAISDSLAGEQYF
DNA: TGTGCCATCAGCGACTCCCTGGCCGGCGAGCAGTACTTC

J: TRBJ1-6
D: -
size: -
V: TRBV7-6
CDR3: CASSPGTLNSPLHF
DNA: TGTGCCAGCAGCCCCGGGACTCTCAATTCACCCCTCCACTTT

J: TRBJ1-1
D: -
size: -
V: TRBV5-1
CDR3: CASSPLGGANTEAFF
DNA: TGCGCCAGCAGCCCGCTTGGGGGGGCAAACACTGAAGCTTTCTTT

J: TRBJ2-1
D: TRBD2
size: -
V: TRBV7-2
CDR3: CASSKWGGTYNEQFF
DNA: TGTGCCAGCAGCAAATGGGGGGGAACCTACAATGAGCAGTTCTTC

J: TRBJ1-3
D: -
size: -
V: TRBV7-2
CDR3: CASSDRDSGNTIYF
DNA: TGTGCCAGCAGTGACAGAGACTCTGGAAACACCATATATTTT

J: TRBJ2-3
D: -
size: -
V: TRBV2
CDR3: CASSDLSLSDTQYF
DNA: TGTGCCAGCAGTGATCTTAGCCTCTCCGATACGCAGTATTTT

J: TRBJ1-5
D: TRBD1
size: -
V: TRBV7-8
CDR3: CASRPPQGAGSSSNQPQHF
DNA: TGTGCCAGCAGACCCCCCCAGGGGGCGGGATCCTCTAGCAATCAGCCCCAGCATTTT

J: TRBJ2-7
D: TRBD2
size: -
V: TRBV4-1
CDR3: CASSHLAGGQSREQYF
DNA: TGCGCCAGCAGCCACCTAGCGGGGGGGCAATCCCGCGAGCAGTACTTC

J: TRBJ2-7
D: -
size: -
V: TRBV7-9
CDR3: CASSLREARKNEQYF
DNA: TGTGCCAGCAGCCTGAGGGAGGCGCGCAAAAATGAGCAGTACTTC

J: TRBJ1-4
D: -
size: -
V: TRBV18
CDR3: CASKTWDTNEKLFF
DNA: TGTGCCAGCAAAACGTGGGACACTAACGAAAAACTGTTTTTT

J: TRBJ1-1
D: -
size: few
V: TRBV14
CDR3: CASSQDTGGRTEAFF
DNA: TGTGCCAGCAGCCAAGATACGGGGGGCAGGACTGAAGCTTTCTTT

J: TRBJ2-7
D: TRBD1
size: -
V: TRBV5-4
CDR3: CASSLAGTGTYEQYF
DNA: TGTGCCAGCAGCCTCGCCGGGACAGGGACCTACGAGCAGTACTTC

J: TRBJ2-3
D: -
size: -
V: TRBV6-5
CDR3: CATRGAGTQYF
DNA: TGTGCCACCCGAGGGGCTGGGACGCAGTATTTT

J: TRBJ1-3
D: -
size: -
V: TRBV30
CDR3: CAWSRLNTVSGNTIYF
DNA: TGTGCCTGGAGTCGACTGAATACCGTCTCTGGAAACACCATATATTTT

J: TRBJ2-5
D: -
size: -
V: TRBV30
CDR3: CAWRRGPAETQYF
DNA: TGTGCCTGGAGAAGAGGGCCCGCAGAGACCCAGTACTTC

J: TRBJ1-1
D: TRBD1
size: -
V: TRBV5-6
CDR3: CASSLAQGALLNTEAFF
DNA: TGTGCCAGCAGCTTGGCCCAGGGGGCCCTATTGAACACTGAAGCTTTCTTT

J: TRBJ2-5
D: -
size: -
V: TRBV28
CDR3: CASSLQGRLETQYF
DNA: TGTGCCAGCAGTCTACAGGGTCGGTTGGAGACCCAGTACTTC

J: TRBJ2-1
D: -
size: -
V: TRBV18
CDR3: CASSPPRRQSYNEQFF
DNA: TGTGCCAGCTCACCACCGAGGCGGCAGAGCTACAATGAGCAGTTCTTC